This T cell receptor beta chain was recorded in a study of T cells after yellow fever vaccination. Turning to the study itself: SMART-Seq v4 Ultra Low Input handled preparation of low-cell-number fractions.

This clonotype was detected many times. The antigen is not known. Findings of the study overall: The CD4 compartment and the CD8 compartment contained a small share of clonotypes in common.

TCRdb processed the 5' RACE reads anew with MiXCR; each CDR3 protein has one entry. The table has around 140,000 distinct CDR3 sequences, approximately 6.6% seen once; the top ten hold approximately 0.61%. V gave up 8 bases and J gave up 7 bases; unmatched junction bases: 11. The CDR3 extends over 14 amino acids. Germline CDR1 LGHDT, CDR2 YNNKEL (reference sequence). This TCR was sampled from a man aged 25 to 40 who received the YFV17D yellow fever vaccine. Sequenced here: CD4+ T cells sorted from PBMCs, sampled 10 days after the yellow fever booster vaccination. The chain uses TRBV3-1 and TRBJ2-7; 10 nucleotides align to TRBD1. The CDR3 is CASARRDRGWEQYF. Written as DNA, the CDR3 is TGTGCCAGCGCTCGTCGGGACAGGGGTTGGGAGCAGTACTTC.